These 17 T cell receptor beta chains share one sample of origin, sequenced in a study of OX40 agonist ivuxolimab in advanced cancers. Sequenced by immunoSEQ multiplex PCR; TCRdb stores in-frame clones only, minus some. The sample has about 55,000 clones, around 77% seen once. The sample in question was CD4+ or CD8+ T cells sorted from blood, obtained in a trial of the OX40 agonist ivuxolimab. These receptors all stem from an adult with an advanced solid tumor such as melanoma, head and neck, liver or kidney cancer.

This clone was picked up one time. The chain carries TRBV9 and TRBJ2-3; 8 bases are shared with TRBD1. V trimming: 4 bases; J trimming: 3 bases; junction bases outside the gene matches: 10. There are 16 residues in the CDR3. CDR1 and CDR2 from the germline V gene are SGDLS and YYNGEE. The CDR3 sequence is CASSIRTGSLTDTQYF. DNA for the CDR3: TGTGCCAGCAGCATAAGGACAGGGAGCCTGACAGATACGCAGTATTTT. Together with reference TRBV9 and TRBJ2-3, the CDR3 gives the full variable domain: DSGVTQTPKHLITATGQRVTLRCSPRSGDLSVYWYQQSLDQGLQFLIQYYNGEERAKGNILERFSAQQFPDLHSELNLSSLELGDSALYFCASSIRTGSLTDTQYFGPGTRLTVL.

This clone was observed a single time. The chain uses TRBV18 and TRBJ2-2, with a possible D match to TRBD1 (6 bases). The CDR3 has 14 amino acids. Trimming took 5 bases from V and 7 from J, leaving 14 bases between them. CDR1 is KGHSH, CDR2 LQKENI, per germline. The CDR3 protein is CASSSTGYDGELFF. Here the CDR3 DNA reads TGTGCCAGCTCATCCACAGGGTACGACGGGGAGCTGTTTTTT.

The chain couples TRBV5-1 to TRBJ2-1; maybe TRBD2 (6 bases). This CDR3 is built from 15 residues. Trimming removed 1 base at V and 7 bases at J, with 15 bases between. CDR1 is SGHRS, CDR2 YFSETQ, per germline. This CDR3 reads CASSLFGSSGNEQFF. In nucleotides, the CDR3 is TGCGCCAGCAGCTTGTTCGGGAGTTCGGGAAATGAGCAGTTCTTC.

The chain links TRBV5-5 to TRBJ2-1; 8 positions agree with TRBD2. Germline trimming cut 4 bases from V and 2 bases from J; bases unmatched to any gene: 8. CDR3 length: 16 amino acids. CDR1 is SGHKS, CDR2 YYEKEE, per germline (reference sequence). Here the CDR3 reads CASSLGLAGTYNEQFF. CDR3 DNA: TGTGCCAGCAGCCTCGGACTAGCAGGGACCTACAATGAGCAGTTCTTC. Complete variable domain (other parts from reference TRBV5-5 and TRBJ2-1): DAGVTQSPTHLIKTRGQQVTLRCSPISGHKSVSWYQQVLGQGPQFIFQYYEKEERGRGNFPDRFSARQFPNYSSELNVNALLLGDSALYLCASSLGLAGTYNEQFFGPGTRLTVL.

Written as DNA, the CDR3 is TGTGCCAGTTCCACAGGGGAAGGAAACACCATATATTTT. Its translation: CASSTGEGNTIYF. V and J are TRBV2 and TRBJ1-3; 7 bases agree with TRBD1. Germline assignment: CDR1 SNHLY and CDR2 FYNNEI. The CDR3 contains 13 residues. V lost 9 bases to trimming and J lost 4 bases; unmatched junction nucleotides: 6.

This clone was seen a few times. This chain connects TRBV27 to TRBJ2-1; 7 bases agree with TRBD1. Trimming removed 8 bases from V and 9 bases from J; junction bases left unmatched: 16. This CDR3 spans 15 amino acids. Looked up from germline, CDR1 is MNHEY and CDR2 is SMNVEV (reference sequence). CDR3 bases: TGTGCCAGCGCTTCTTTTTACAGGGGCCGCGGTGAGCAGTTCTTC. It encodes CASASFYRGRGEQFF.

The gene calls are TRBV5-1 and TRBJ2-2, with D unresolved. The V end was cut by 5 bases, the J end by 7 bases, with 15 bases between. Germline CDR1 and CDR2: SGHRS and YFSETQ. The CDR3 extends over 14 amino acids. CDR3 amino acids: CASRWDTSRGELFF. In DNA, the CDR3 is TGCGCCAGCAGGTGGGATACCAGTCGCGGGGAGCTGTTTTTT.

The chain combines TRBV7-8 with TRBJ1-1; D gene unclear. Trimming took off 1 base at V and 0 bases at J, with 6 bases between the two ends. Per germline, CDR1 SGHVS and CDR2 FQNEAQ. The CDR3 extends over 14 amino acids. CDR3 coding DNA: TGTGCCAGCAGCTTAGTATTTATGAACACTGAAGCTTTCTTT. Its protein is CASSLVFMNTEAFF.

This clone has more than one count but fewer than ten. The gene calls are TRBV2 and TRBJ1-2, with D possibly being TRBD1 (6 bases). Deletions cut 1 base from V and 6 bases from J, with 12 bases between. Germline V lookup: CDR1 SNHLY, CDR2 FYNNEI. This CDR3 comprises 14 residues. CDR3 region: CASSEGTDLDGYTF. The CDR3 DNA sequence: TGTGCCAGCAGTGAAGGGACAGACCTAGATGGCTACACCTTC.

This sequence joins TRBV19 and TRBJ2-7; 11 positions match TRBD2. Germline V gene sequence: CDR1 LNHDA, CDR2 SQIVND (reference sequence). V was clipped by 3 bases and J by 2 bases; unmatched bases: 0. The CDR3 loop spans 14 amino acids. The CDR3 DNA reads TGTGCCAGTAGTATGACTAGCGGGGCCTACGAGCAGTACTTC. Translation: CASSMTSGAYEQYF. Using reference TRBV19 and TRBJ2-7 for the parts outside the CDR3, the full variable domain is DGGITQSPKYLFRKEGQNVTLSCEQNLNHDAMYWYRQDPGQGLRLIYYSQIVNDFQKGDIAEGYSVSREKKESFPLTVTSAQKNPTAFYLCASSMTSGAYEQYFGPGTRLTVT.

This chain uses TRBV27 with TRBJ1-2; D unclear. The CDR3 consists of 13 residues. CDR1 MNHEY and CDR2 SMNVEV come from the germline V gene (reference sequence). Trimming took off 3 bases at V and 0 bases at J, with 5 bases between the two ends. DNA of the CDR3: TGTGCCAGCAGTTTGTATACTAACTATGGCTACACCTTC. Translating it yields CASSLYTNYGYTF.

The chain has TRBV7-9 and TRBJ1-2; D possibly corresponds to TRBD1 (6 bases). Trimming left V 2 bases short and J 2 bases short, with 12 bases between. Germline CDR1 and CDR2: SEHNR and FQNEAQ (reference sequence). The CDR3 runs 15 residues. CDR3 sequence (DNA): TGTGCCAGCAGCTTATCGAGGGGGACCAACTATGGCTACACCTTC. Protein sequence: CASSLSRGTNYGYTF.

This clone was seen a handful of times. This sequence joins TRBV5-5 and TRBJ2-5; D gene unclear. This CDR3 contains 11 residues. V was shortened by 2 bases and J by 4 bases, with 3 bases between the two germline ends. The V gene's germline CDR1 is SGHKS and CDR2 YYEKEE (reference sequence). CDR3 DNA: TGTGCCAGCAGCTTATCAGAGACCCAGTACTTC. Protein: CASSLSETQYF.

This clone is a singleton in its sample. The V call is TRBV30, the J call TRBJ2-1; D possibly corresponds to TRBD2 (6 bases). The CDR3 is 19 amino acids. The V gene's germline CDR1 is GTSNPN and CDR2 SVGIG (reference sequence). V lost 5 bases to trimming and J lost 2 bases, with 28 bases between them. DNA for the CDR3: TGTGCCTGGGGTTTATCCCTCCCTAAGGGGAGGAGGACCTACAATGAGCAGTTCTTC. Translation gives CAWGLSLPKGRRTYNEQFF.

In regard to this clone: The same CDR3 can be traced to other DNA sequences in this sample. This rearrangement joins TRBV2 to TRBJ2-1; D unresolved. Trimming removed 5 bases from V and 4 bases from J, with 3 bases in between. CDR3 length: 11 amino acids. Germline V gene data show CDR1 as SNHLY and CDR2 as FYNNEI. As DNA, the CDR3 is TGTGCCAGCAGTCGGTACAATGAGCAGTTCTTC. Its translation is CASSRYNEQFF.

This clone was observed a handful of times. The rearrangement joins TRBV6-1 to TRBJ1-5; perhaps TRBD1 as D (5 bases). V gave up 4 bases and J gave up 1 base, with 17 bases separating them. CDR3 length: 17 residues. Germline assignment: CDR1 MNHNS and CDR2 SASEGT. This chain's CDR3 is CASSGSLPGGSNQPQHF. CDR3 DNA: TGTGCCAGCAGTGGATCTTTGCCGGGGGGGAGCAATCAGCCCCAGCATTTT.

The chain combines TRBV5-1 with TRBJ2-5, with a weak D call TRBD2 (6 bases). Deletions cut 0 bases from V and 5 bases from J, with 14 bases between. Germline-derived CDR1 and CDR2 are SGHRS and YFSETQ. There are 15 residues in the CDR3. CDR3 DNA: TGCGCCAGCAGCTTGGACCCGGGAGTCGGGGAGACCCAGTACTTC. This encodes CASSLDPGVGETQYF.